Presented here are 27 T cell receptor beta chains from one specimen sequenced in a study of T cell responses to AZD1222 COVID-19 vaccine. TCRdb's copy holds only in-frame clones and misses some; the assay was immunoSEQ multiplex PCR. The profile covers some 130,000 clones, with around 93% appearing a single time and about 3% taken by the ten largest. The sample was peripheral blood, taken on day 0 of AZD1222 vaccination. These receptors came from an adult in good health.

The chain combines TRBV5-4 with TRBJ2-5; a weak D match, TRBD2 (6 bases). CDR1 is SGHNT, CDR2 YYREEE, per germline (reference sequence). The CDR3 has 14 residues. V was cut by 4 bases and J by 5 bases, with 15 bases left in between. The CDR3 sequence is CASSPGVTGETQYF. CDR3 DNA sequence: TGTGCCAGCAGCCCGGGGGTAACGGGGGAGACCCAGTACTTC. Complete variable domain (other parts from reference TRBV5-4 and TRBJ2-5): ETGVTQSPTHLIKTRGQQVTLRCSSQSGHNTVSWYQQALGQGPQFIFQYYREEENGRGNFPPRFSGLQFPNYSSELNVNALELDDSALYLCASSPGVTGETQYFGPGTRLLVL.

The chain has TRBV15 and TRBJ2-3, with D unresolved. This CDR3 contains 15 residues. Looked up from germline, CDR1 is LNHNV and CDR2 is YYDKDF (reference sequence). V was pared by 0 bases and J by 3 bases, with 10 bases between. CDR3 sequence reads: CATSRDRPGTDTQYF. CDR3 DNA sequence: TGTGCCACCAGCAGAGACCGCCCCGGGACAGATACGCAGTATTTT.

V gene TRBV7-9 combines with J gene TRBJ1-2; 8 nucleotides agree with TRBD1. The CDR3 consists of 13 residues. Trimming removed 1 base from V and 8 bases from J; junction bases left unmatched: 3. Germline V gene lookup returns CDR1 SEHNR and CDR2 FQNEAQ (reference sequence). This chain's CDR3 is CASSLGQGWGYTF. CDR3 nucleotides: TGTGCCAGCAGCTTAGGACAGGGGTGGGGCTACACCTTC.

The rearrangement links TRBV3-1 (or the pseudogene TRBV3-2) to TRBJ2-7, with 7 bases matching TRBD2. Germline V lookup: CDR1 LGHDT, CDR2 YNNKEL (reference sequence). V lost 0 bases, J lost 3 bases, and 11 bases stayed unmatched. The CDR3 runs to 17 residues. The DNA of the CDR3 is TGTGCCAGCAGCCAAGATCTGGGTGGGGAGGGCATCTACGAGCAGTACTTC. This gives the protein CASSQDLGGEGIYEQYF.

This CDR3 reads CASSYAQGFDEQYF. For the CDR3, the DNA is TGTGCCAGCAGTTACGCCCAGGGTTTCGACGAGCAGTACTTC. The chain employs TRBV6-5 and TRBJ2-7; possibly TRBD1 for D (5 bases). Looked up from germline, CDR1 is MNHEY and CDR2 is SVGAGI. The CDR3 is 14 amino acids. The ends were cut back, 2 bases at V and 5 bases at J, with 13 bases in the middle.

J is TRBJ2-2 and V is TRBV11-2; no clear D. Germline V lookup: CDR1 SGHAT, CDR2 FQNNGV. The CDR3 covers 15 residues. Trimming removed 5 bases from V and 1 base from J, with 11 bases in between. The CDR3 nucleotides read TGTGCCAGCAGCCACGCAATCGGGAACACCGGGGAGCTGTTTTTT. Its protein product is CASSHAIGNTGELFF.

V usage is TRBV5-5 and J usage is TRBJ2-5; no firm D call. Per germline, CDR1 SGHKS and CDR2 YYEKEE (reference sequence). The CDR3 sequence is 13 residues long. Between the trimmed V and J ends, which lost 4 bases and 1 base, there was a span of 8 bases. CDR3 loop: CASSRRGQETQYF. The CDR3, as DNA: TGTGCCAGCAGCCGCCGTGGCCAAGAGACCCAGTACTTC.

The V call is TRBV5-8, the J call TRBJ2-7, with D maybe TRBD1 (6 bases). Germline V gene data show CDR1 as SGHTS and CDR2 as YDEGEE. V was cut by 7 bases and J by 0 bases, with 11 bases left in between. The length of the CDR3 is 13 residues. CDR3: CASPGASSYEQYF. The CDR3, as DNA: TGTGCCAGCCCAGGGGCCAGCTCCTACGAGCAGTACTTC. Drawing the rest from reference TRBV5-8 and TRBJ2-7, the complete variable domain is EAGVTQSPTHLIKTRGQQATLRCSPISGHTSVYWYQQALGLGLQFLLWYDEGEERNRGNFPPRFSGRQFPNYSSELNVNALELEDSALYLCASPGASSYEQYFGPGTRLTVT.

The chain combines TRBV6-6 with TRBJ2-7; D gene ambiguous. The CDR3 spans 14 residues. Germline V gene sequence: CDR1 MNHNY, CDR2 SVGAGI (reference sequence). V lost 4 bases to trimming and J lost 2 bases, with 12 bases between them. CDR3 coding DNA: TGTGCCAGCAGTTCCGTAGTCGCTACCTACGAGCAGTACTTC. Its protein product is CASSSVVATYEQYF.

J is TRBJ2-7 and V is TRBV20-1, with 9 nucleotides matching TRBD1. Per germline, CDR1 DFQATT and CDR2 SNEGSKA (reference sequence). V was pared by 3 bases and J by 3 bases, with 6 bases of the junction left unmatched. This CDR3 region has 14 residues. The CDR3 spells CSASPGTGNYEQYF. The CDR3, as DNA: TGCAGTGCTAGTCCCGGGACAGGGAACTACGAGCAGTACTTC.

This rearrangement joins TRBV27 to TRBJ2-1, with 9 bases aligning to TRBD2. Trimming removed 7 bases from V and 8 bases from J; junction bases left unmatched: 15. Germline loops: CDR1 MNHEY, CDR2 SMNVEV (reference sequence). This CDR3 has 16 residues. Here the CDR3 reads CASTPFAGTSFDEQFF. Here the CDR3 DNA reads TGTGCCAGCACCCCCTTCGCCGGGACTAGCTTCGATGAGCAGTTCTTC.

This clone appeared a few times. V gene TRBV10-3 combines with J gene TRBJ2-1; possible D gene TRBD1, 5 bases. The V end was cut by 5 bases, the J end by 0 bases, with 11 bases between. The CDR3 totals 15 residues. Germline V CDR1 and CDR2: ENHRY, SYGVKD. CDR3 nucleotide sequence: TGTGCCATCAGTCGACAGATCAGCTCCTACAATGAGCAGTTCTTC. Residues: CAISRQISSYNEQFF.

The J gene is TRBJ2-1, the V gene TRBV3-1 (or the pseudogene TRBV3-2); 10 bases map to TRBD2. The V and J ends lost 0 bases and 4 bases, in that order; junction bases with no gene match: 9. Germline V gene sequence: CDR1 LGHDT, CDR2 YNNKEL (reference sequence). The CDR3 runs to 18 residues. The CDR3 DNA reads TGTGCCAGCAGCCAAGATGGTAGCGGGGGGCACCCGTACAATGAGCAGTTCTTC. Translating it yields CASSQDGSGGHPYNEQFF.

This chain connects TRBV28 to TRBJ2-7, with D maybe TRBD1 (6 bases). Germline CDR1 reads MDHEN; CDR2 reads SYDVKM. The CDR3 has 15 residues. Deletions cut 7 bases from V and 1 base from J, with 17 bases between. The CDR3 here is CASISLSTGSYEQYF. The CDR3 DNA is TGTGCCAGCATTTCCCTCTCGACAGGTTCCTACGAGCAGTACTTC.

This clone appeared a single time. This chain uses TRBV2 with TRBJ1-2; D uncertain. Deletions cut 7 bases from V and 6 bases from J, with 21 bases between. Germline lookup yields CDR1 SNHLY and CDR2 FYNNEI. This CDR3 spans 15 amino acids. Written as DNA, the CDR3 is TGTGCCAGCAATAATCTAAGACCTACCACTGATGGCTACACCTTC. Its translation is CASNNLRPTTDGYTF. The full variable domain, its missing parts supplied by reference TRBV2 and TRBJ1-2, is EPEVTQTPSHQVTQMGQEVILRCVPISNHLYFYWYRQILGQKVEFLVSFYNNEISEKSEIFDDQFSVERPDGSNFTLKIRSTKLEDSAMYFCASNNLRPTTDGYTFGSGTRLTVV.

The chain links TRBV6-5 to TRBJ1-6; D not resolved. CDR3 length equals 12 residues. CDR1 is MNHEY, CDR2 SVGAGI, per germline. Trimming pared 6 bases from V and 10 bases from J, leaving 10 bases between. In DNA, the CDR3 is TGTGCCAGCAGCCCATTTGGGTCACCCCTCCACTTT. Its protein product is CASSPFGSPLHF.

This clone was seen a handful of times. The genes are TRBV6-5 and TRBJ1-1; TRBD1 aligns across 9 bases. The CDR3 totals 15 residues. Germline CDR1 MNHEY, CDR2 SVGAGI. J gave up 6 bases and V 0 bases, and 5 bases lay outside the gene matches. The CDR3 bases are TGTGCCAGCAGTTACTCTACAGGGGGCTATGCTGAAGCTTTCTTT. Protein: CASSYSTGGYAEAFF.

V gene TRBV30 combines with J gene TRBJ1-1; D remains unclear. V lost 4 bases and J 2 bases, leaving 14 bases between the germline ends. Germline V gene data show CDR1 as GTSNPN and CDR2 as SVGIG (reference sequence). The CDR3 covers 14 residues. DNA for the CDR3: TGTGCCTGGAAAATGCCGGAGCGCAACACTGAAGCTTTCTTT. It is translated as CAWKMPERNTEAFF.

This clone came up once. J is TRBJ1-3 and V is TRBV7-9; D is undetermined. V dropped 5 bases and J dropped 2 bases, with 10 bases sitting between them. Germline lookup yields CDR1 SEHNR and CDR2 FQNEAQ (reference sequence). The CDR3 covers 14 residues. CDR3 sequence reads: CASSPSATGNTIYF. CDR3 coding DNA: TGTGCCAGCAGCCCCAGTGCAACTGGAAACACCATATATTTT.

The chain has TRBV28 and TRBJ1-1, with TRBD1 as a possible D gene (5 bases). Germline-derived CDR1 and CDR2 are MDHEN and SYDVKM. This CDR3 has 15 residues. The V end lost 4 bases, the J end lost 3 bases, and 15 bases lay between the germline ends. The CDR3 loop is CASSSGGSRDTEAFF. As DNA, the CDR3 is TGTGCCAGCAGTTCCGGGGGAAGTAGGGACACTGAAGCTTTCTTT.

The chain recombines TRBV2 with TRBJ1-3; possibly TRBD1 for D (6 bases). The germline V gene encodes CDR1 SNHLY and CDR2 FYNNEI. The germline V and J ends were trimmed by 5 bases and 3 bases, with 11 bases remaining between them. The CDR3 loop spans 14 amino acids. The CDR3: CASSSDRIGNTIYF. Written as DNA, the CDR3 is TGTGCCAGCAGTTCCGACAGGATTGGAAACACCATATATTTT.

V and J are TRBV2 and TRBJ2-3; perhaps D is TRBD1 or TRBD2 (5 bases each). Germline loops: CDR1 SNHLY, CDR2 FYNNEI. Trimming took off 8 bases at V and 8 bases at J, with 11 bases between the two ends. This CDR3 is built from 11 residues. In DNA, the CDR3 is TGTGCCAGCCGAAGGGACGGTACGCAGTATTTT. It is translated as CASRRDGTQYF.

This sequence joins TRBV28 and TRBJ2-2, with D perhaps assigned TRBD1 or TRBD2 (5 bases each). V was shortened by 3 bases and J by 8 bases, with 10 bases between the two germline ends. CDR3 length equals 13 residues. Germline V gene sequence: CDR1 MDHEN, CDR2 SYDVKM. CDR3 protein: CASSFPWGGELFF. For the CDR3, the DNA is TGTGCCAGCAGTTTCCCCTGGGGGGGGGAGCTGTTTTTT. The whole variable domain, remainder taken from reference TRBV28 and TRBJ2-2, is DVKVTQSSRYLVKRTGEKVFLECVQDMDHENMFWYRQDPGLGLRLIYFSYDVKMKEKGDIPEGYSVSREKKERFSLILESASTNQTSMYLCASSFPWGGELFFGEGSRLTVL.

The J gene is TRBJ1-6, the V gene TRBV9; maybe TRBD1 (5 bases). CDR1 and CDR2 (germline): SGDLS, YYNGEE. CDR3 length: 12 amino acids. V was cut by 7 bases and J by 7 bases, with 9 bases left in between. The CDR3 sequence is CASGTRNSPLHF. The CDR3 nucleotides read TGTGCCAGCGGGACGCGGAATTCACCCCTCCACTTT.

The chain uses TRBV5-1 and TRBJ2-3, with TRBD2 identical over 7 bases. Per the germline V gene, CDR1 is SGHRS and CDR2 is YFSETQ. The CDR3 consists of 16 residues. The ends lost 0 bases at V and 2 bases at J; junction bases unmatched: 6. The CDR3 protein is CASSLALAALTDTQYF. The DNA for the CDR3 is TGCGCCAGCAGCTTGGCTCTAGCGGCCCTCACAGATACGCAGTATTTT.

The chain is built from TRBV11-3 and TRBJ1-6; D is uncertain. This CDR3 has 14 amino acids. The V gene lost 1 base and the J gene lost 8 bases, with 9 bases spanning the gap. CDR1 SGHNT and CDR2 YENEEA come from the germline V gene. The CDR3 loop is CASSLAWADSPLHF. The CDR3 DNA follows: TGTGCCAGCAGCTTAGCGTGGGCTGATTCACCCCTCCACTTT.

The V call is TRBV7-3, the J call TRBJ2-1; D uncertain. The CDR3 contains 13 residues. Germline CDR1 reads SGHTA; CDR2 reads FQGTGA. Trimming cost V 5 bases and J 0 bases, with 5 bases left between them. CDR3 region: CASSGSSYNEQFF. The CDR3, as DNA: TGTGCCAGCAGCGGCAGCTCCTACAATGAGCAGTTCTTC.